The entry below gives a single T cell receptor (beta chain) sequence along with its context. The target antigen is unknown. This specimen comes from a study of cytomegalovirus exposure and HLA in healthy donors. Whole-study findings and limits: A later analysis linked a missense variant in DCLRE1C to the trimming of TCR beta V and J genes. Rare TCR sequences dominated, though some public TCRs recurred in many donors. Later analysis indicated greater clonal expansion among HLA-associated TCR beta chains than among equally common other chains. The Asian-associated ancestry cluster reportedly had fewer N-insertions than the approximately 650-donor mean in a later analysis.

Researchers ran the PCR with 60 Vbeta and 13 Jbeta primers. Clones were sequenced by immunoSEQ multiplex PCR, and TCRdb holds only the in-frame ones, with some missing. Of around 100,000 clones in the sample, roughly 80% are singletons; the top ten hold around 4%. The V gene end was trimmed by 0 bases and the J gene end by 1 base; junction bases not matched to a gene: 7. The germline V gene encodes CDR1 LGHNA and CDR2 YSLEER. The CDR3 runs 18 residues. The clonotype was recovered from a man aged 35 to 55 in good health and CMV-seronegative. The sequenced material came from PBMCs. V usage is TRBV4-3 and J usage is TRBJ2-2; TRBD2 matches 8 bases. CDR3 protein: CASSQESGAGGNTGELFF. The CDR3, as DNA: TGCGCCAGCAGCCAAGAATCGGGGGCGGGGGGGAACACCGGGGAGCTGTTTTTT.